The clone carrying this TCR beta chain was seen a handful of times. The data are from a study of tumor-infiltrating lymphocytes in primary liver carcinoma. Total RNA (approximately 0.5 ug) served as template for TCR beta cDNA synthesis primed by a constant-region primer. Construction of TCR beta libraries relied on three successive nested multiplex PCR rounds employing slightly modified ARM-PCR. It was with TRBV1-TRBV30 forward primers and a C-beta reverse primer that the first two PCR rounds were run, at roughly 9 cycles each. One entry per CDR3 protein, called by TCRdb with MiXCR from the multiplex PCR reads. This table holds about 310,000 distinct CDR3 sequences, roughly 60% found once. Germline DNA was also extracted, with blood RNA taken from unsorted whole blood. No treatment had been given to the patients, who were chronically infected with HBV. Trimming took off 6 bases at V and 7 bases at J, with 12 bases between the two ends. CDR3 size: 13 residues. Per the germline V gene, CDR1 is MNHEY and CDR2 is SVGEGT.

The source is a woman aged 30 to 39 with primary liver carcinoma and hepatitis B virus infection. Sequenced: peripheral blood. This chain connects TRBV6-2 or TRBV6-3 to TRBJ1-4; D unresolved. Here the CDR3 reads CASRTGWGEKLFF. The CDR3 DNA reads as TGTGCCAGCAGAACCGGGTGGGGTGAAAAACTGTTTTTT.